This T cell receptor (beta chain) was identified in a study of blood T cells in healthy people across ages. The authors ran a second PCR of 7 to 11 cycles using a sample-barcoded 5' primer and a J-beta primer mix. Each CDR3 protein is one row after TCRdb ran MiXCR on the 5' RACE reads. The sample lists approximately 960,000 distinct CDR3 sequences; almost 30% were seen once. This clonotype has a handful of counts. A single base separates this from a much larger clone, so it may be a read error. Germline V CDR1 and CDR2: SGHTA, FQGTGA. Trimming shortened V by 4 bases and J by 13 bases, and 35 bases separated the two germline ends. The CDR3 consists of 19 residues. This sample was shared with a second study, whose subject was T cells of mothers and their children.

The origin of this receptor is a woman aged 40 to 50 in good health. The J gene is TRBJ2-4, the V gene TRBV7-3; possibly TRBD1 for D (6 bases). Sequenced: blood. The CDR3 DNA reads as TGTGCCAGCAGCTCCAAGTGGGGGCCTGTGGGAGTGTCCTACAATGAGCAGTACTTC. As protein: CASSSKWGPVGVSYNEQYF.